These 2 T cell receptor beta chains were all obtained from the same sample, sequenced in a study of human T cells and chemical hapten exposure. Indicated time point: patch test 3, about 24 weeks after DPC sensitization. Treatment defined: therapeutic diphenylcyclopropenone sensitization with weekly scalp DPC. Total RNA came from unfractionated whole blood. TCRdb itself ran the RACE reads through MiXCR, one entry per CDR3 protein. There are roughly 40,000 distinct CDR3 sequences in the sample; about 12% occur only once, and 2% to 2.5% lies in the top ten. Sequenced material: whole blood, taken in connection with sensitization to the hapten diphenylcyclopropenone (DPC). These receptors all come from a woman in her forties with alopecia areata. Some clones in this sample may be carry-over from other donors' samples.

This clonotype appeared a few times. CDR3 sequence reads: CASGISGANVLTF. The DNA of the CDR3 is TGTGCCAGCGGAATATCTGGGGCCAACGTCCTGACTTTC. The chain employs TRBV28 and TRBJ2-6; D unresolved. There are 13 residues in the CDR3. Deletions cut 8 bases from V and 1 base from J, with 6 bases between. Germline lookup yields CDR1 MDHEN and CDR2 SYDVKM.

This clonotype turned up a few times. In DNA, the CDR3 is TGTGCCACCAGTGATTCCCCCGGGACGAGCGTAGAGACCCAGTACTTC. Translation: CATSDSPGTSVETQYF. The chain has TRBV24-1 and TRBJ2-5, with D perhaps TRBD1 or TRBD2 (5 bases each). The CDR3 has 16 residues. The germline gives CDR1 KGHDR, CDR2 SFDVKD. The germline V and J ends were trimmed by 2 bases and 4 bases, with 16 bases remaining between them.